This TCR beta chain stems from a study of CD8 T cells in ankylosing spondylitis. Per germline, CDR1 KGHSH and CDR2 LQKENI. V shed 5 bases and J shed 0 bases, with 13 bases lying between them. The length of the CDR3 is 16 residues. The study's findings and limits: Existing reports had already noted some motif variants in reactive arthritis synovial fluid and blood. A TCR beta motif of about eight highly homologous variants appeared characteristic of ankylosing spondylitis blood.

In making TCR beta libraries, quantitative 5'-RACE with molecular barcodes was used. TCRdb passed the 5' RACE reads through MiXCR, listing each CDR3 protein once. The sample gives 800,000 to 900,000 distinct CDR3 sequences, approximately 12% of which show up once; approximately 0.51% is in the top ten. Details on this clonotype: Its target is unknown.

Input material: blood, either unsorted or a sorted T cell fraction (not recorded which). The genes are TRBV18 and TRBJ2-2; D not certain. The clonotype originates from a male donor with ankylosing spondylitis. CDR3 amino acids: CASSTGQLANTGELFF. The CDR3 DNA is TGTGCCAGCTCAACCGGGCAGCTCGCGAACACCGGGGAGCTGTTTTTT.